This T cell receptor (beta chain) comes out of a study of response to subunit inactivated influenza vaccine. TCRdb ran MiXCR on the RT-PCR reads and lists one entry per CDR3 protein. The sample has a few hundred thousand distinct CDR3 sequences, less than 15% seen once. Germline CDR1 reads MNHNS; CDR2 reads SASEGT. This CDR3 contains 14 residues. V lost 6 bases and J lost 2, with 13 bases in between. The receptor's source is a man aged 45-65 years who received an inactivated influenza vaccine. The chain recombines TRBV6-1 with TRBJ1-2; D is possibly TRBD1 (6 bases). The sequencing used PBMCs from blood, collected 11 to 12 days after vaccination. CDR3 bases: TGTGCCAGCAGGGGACGGGGGACAAACTATGGCTACACCTTC. Protein product: CASRGRGTNYGYTF.